These T cell receptor beta chains were read from a single sample in a study of early T cells in non-severe SARS-CoV-2 infection. TCRdb re-analysed the 5' RACE reads in MiXCR, keeping a single row per CDR3 protein. This sample carries over 95,000 distinct CDR3 sequences, around 16% of them seen once, and the ten largest clones take 1.3%. Sequencing used whole blood. These receptors came from an adult who was a healthcare worker with PCR-confirmed SARS-CoV-2 infection or an uninfected control (not recorded which). CDR3s include the opening cysteine and the closing phenylalanine or tryptophan. Fields, in order: clone size, V gene, D gene, J gene, CDR3 protein, CDR3 DNA. The D gene is left open where the match is weak. Size is omitted from some rows. Given values are once, few, many or a class for expanded clones.

clone_size: few
v_call: TRBV19
d_call: NA
j_call: TRBJ2-2
cdr3_aa: CASSPRGFLLDTGELFF
cdr3_nt: TGTGCCAGTAGTCCCCGTGGTTTCCTGCTGGACACCGGGGAGCTGTTTTTT

clone_size: NA
v_call: TRBV6-5
d_call: NA
j_call: TRBJ2-1
cdr3_aa: CASSTAPGISYNEQFF
cdr3_nt: TGTGCCAGCAGCACCGCCCCAGGAATTTCCTACAATGAGCAGTTCTTC

clone_size: NA
v_call: TRBV5-6
d_call: NA
j_call: TRBJ2-2
cdr3_aa: CASSLGLRGPTGELFF
cdr3_nt: TGTGCCAGCAGCTTGGGGCTACGGGGCCCTACCGGGGAGCTGTTTTTT

clone_size: many
v_call: TRBV7-2
d_call: NA
j_call: TRBJ2-3
cdr3_aa: CASSLVGGESTDTQYF
cdr3_nt: TGTGCCAGCAGCTTAGTAGGGGGGGAGAGCACAGATACGCAGTATTTT

clone_size: NA
v_call: TRBV2
d_call: NA
j_call: TRBJ1-1
cdr3_aa: CASSEMAMNTEAFF
cdr3_nt: TGTGCCAGCAGTGAAATGGCGATGAACACTGAAGCTTTCTTT

clone_size: NA
v_call: TRBV7-9
d_call: TRBD1
j_call: TRBJ1-1
cdr3_aa: CASSFPDRATEAFF
cdr3_nt: TGTGCCAGCAGCTTCCCAGACAGGGCCACTGAAGCTTTCTTT

clone_size: NA
v_call: TRBV7-6
d_call: NA
j_call: TRBJ2-1
cdr3_aa: CASSLAPGGTDDEQFF
cdr3_nt: TGTGCCAGCAGCTTAGCCCCTGGCGGGACGGACGATGAGCAGTTCTTC

clone_size: few
v_call: TRBV28
d_call: NA
j_call: TRBJ1-5
cdr3_aa: CASSSGGGANQPQHF
cdr3_nt: TGTGCCAGCAGTTCGGGAGGGGGGGCCAATCAGCCCCAGCATTTT

clone_size: many
v_call: TRBV18
d_call: NA
j_call: TRBJ2-5
cdr3_aa: CASSPLAELYQETQYF
cdr3_nt: TGTGCCAGCTCACCACTAGCGGAGCTGTACCAAGAGACCCAGTACTTC

clone_size: few
v_call: TRBV6-2/TRBV6-3
d_call: NA
j_call: TRBJ1-5
cdr3_aa: CASSYGEENQPQHF
cdr3_nt: TGTGCCAGCAGTTACGGGGAGGAGAATCAGCCCCAGCATTTT

clone_size: NA
v_call: TRBV10-2
d_call: NA
j_call: TRBJ1-1
cdr3_aa: CASSDRLNTEAFF
cdr3_nt: TGCGCCAGCAGTGACAGATTGAACACTGAAGCTTTCTTT

clone_size: many
v_call: TRBV2
d_call: NA
j_call: TRBJ2-7
cdr3_aa: CASSETQTELLYEQYF
cdr3_nt: TGTGCCAGCAGTGAAACCCAGACAGAGCTCCTCTACGAGCAGTACTTC

clone_size: NA
v_call: TRBV29-1
d_call: NA
j_call: TRBJ2-2
cdr3_aa: CSVRGYRPGELFF
cdr3_nt: TGCAGCGTTCGGGGGTATCGGCCCGGGGAGCTGTTTTTT

clone_size: few
v_call: TRBV27
d_call: NA
j_call: TRBJ2-5
cdr3_aa: CASSTGGAYQETQYF
cdr3_nt: TGTGCCAGCTCCACTGGGGGGGCTTACCAAGAGACCCAGTACTTC

clone_size: NA
v_call: TRBV24-1
d_call: NA
j_call: TRBJ2-1
cdr3_aa: CATQQTNLNEQFF
cdr3_nt: TGTGCCACCCAACAGACCAATTTGAATGAGCAGTTCTTC

clone_size: few
v_call: TRBV10-1
d_call: NA
j_call: TRBJ1-5
cdr3_aa: CAITITGNYSNQPQHF
cdr3_nt: TGCGCCATCACAATCACAGGGAATTATAGCAATCAGCCCCAGCATTTT

clone_size: few
v_call: TRBV11-2
d_call: NA
j_call: TRBJ1-6
cdr3_aa: CASSLNREYSPLHF
cdr3_nt: TGTGCCAGCAGCTTGAACAGGGAGTATTCACCCCTCCACTTT